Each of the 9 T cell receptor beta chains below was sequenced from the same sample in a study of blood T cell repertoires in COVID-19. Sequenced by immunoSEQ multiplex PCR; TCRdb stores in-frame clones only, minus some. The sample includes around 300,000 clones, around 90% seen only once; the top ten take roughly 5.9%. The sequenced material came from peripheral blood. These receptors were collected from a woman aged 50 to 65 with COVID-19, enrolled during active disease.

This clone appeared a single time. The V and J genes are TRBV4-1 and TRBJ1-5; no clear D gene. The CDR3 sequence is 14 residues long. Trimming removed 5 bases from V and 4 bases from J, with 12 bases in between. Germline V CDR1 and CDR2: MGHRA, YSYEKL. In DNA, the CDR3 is TGCGCCAGCAGCGAGGTAGGAGGTAATCAGCCCCAGCATTTT. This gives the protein CASSEVGGNQPQHF.

This CDR3 is CAWGRTGALSIQYF. CDR3 nucleotide sequence: TGTGCCTGGGGGCGGACAGGGGCCCTAAGCATTCAGTACTTC. The V gene is TRBV30, the J gene TRBJ2-4; 9 bases line up with TRBD1. The CDR3 has 14 residues. V shed 5 bases, J shed 9 bases, and the junction held 11 bases outside the gene matches. Germline CDR1 and CDR2: GTSNPN and SVGIG (reference sequence).

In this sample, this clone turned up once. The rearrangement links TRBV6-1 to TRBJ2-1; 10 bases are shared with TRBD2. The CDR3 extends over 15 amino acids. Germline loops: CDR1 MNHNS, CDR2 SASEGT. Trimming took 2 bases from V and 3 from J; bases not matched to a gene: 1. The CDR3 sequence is CASSELAGVYNEQFF. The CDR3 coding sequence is TGTGCCAGCAGTGAACTAGCGGGAGTCTACAATGAGCAGTTCTTC.

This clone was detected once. The CDR3 loop reads CASSQRQGLGYTF. The CDR3 DNA is TGTGCCAGCAGCCAACGACAGGGTCTTGGCTACACCTTC. J is TRBJ1-2 and V is TRBV3-1 (or the pseudogene TRBV3-2), with TRBD1 matching over 7 bases. Germline-derived CDR1 and CDR2 are LGHDT and YNNKEL (reference sequence). V shed 2 bases, J shed 7 bases, and the junction held 4 bases outside the gene matches. The CDR3 consists of 13 residues.

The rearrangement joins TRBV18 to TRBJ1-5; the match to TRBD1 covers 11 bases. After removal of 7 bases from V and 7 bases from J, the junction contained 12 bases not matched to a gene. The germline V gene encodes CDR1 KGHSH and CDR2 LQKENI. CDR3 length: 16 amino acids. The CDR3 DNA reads TGTGCCAGCTTGCCACCGGGGACAGGGGGTCGCCAGCCCCAGCATTTT. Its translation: CASLPPGTGGRQPQHF.

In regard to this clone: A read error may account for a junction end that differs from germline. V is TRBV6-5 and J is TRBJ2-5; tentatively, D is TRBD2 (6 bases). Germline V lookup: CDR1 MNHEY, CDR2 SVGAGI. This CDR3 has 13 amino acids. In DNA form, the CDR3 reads TGTGCCAGCAGGTCGGGACTCCAAAAGACCCAGTACTTC. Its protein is CASRSGLQKTQYF.

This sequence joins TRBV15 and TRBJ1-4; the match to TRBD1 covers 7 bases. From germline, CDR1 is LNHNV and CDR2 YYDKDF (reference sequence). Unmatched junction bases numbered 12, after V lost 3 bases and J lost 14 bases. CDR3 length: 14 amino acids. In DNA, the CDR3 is TGTGCCACCAGCAGTCGGACAGGATCGGATCGCCTGTTTTTT. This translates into CATSSRTGSDRLFF.

The CDR3 nucleotides read TGTGCCAGCAGCTCCGGAGCGAACAATTCACCCCTCCACTTT. This encodes CASSSGANNSPLHF. This sequence joins TRBV7-3 and TRBJ1-6; D remains unclear. V lost 4 bases and J 7 bases, leaving 11 bases between the germline ends. Germline loops: CDR1 SGHTA, CDR2 FQGTGA. The CDR3 length is 14 residues.

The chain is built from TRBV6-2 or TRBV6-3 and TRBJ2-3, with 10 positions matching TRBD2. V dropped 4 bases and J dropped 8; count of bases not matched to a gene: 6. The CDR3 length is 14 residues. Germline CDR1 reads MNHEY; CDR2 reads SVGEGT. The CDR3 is CASSSGLARSTQYF. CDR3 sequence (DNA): TGTGCCAGCAGTTCGGGACTAGCGAGGAGTACGCAGTATTTT.